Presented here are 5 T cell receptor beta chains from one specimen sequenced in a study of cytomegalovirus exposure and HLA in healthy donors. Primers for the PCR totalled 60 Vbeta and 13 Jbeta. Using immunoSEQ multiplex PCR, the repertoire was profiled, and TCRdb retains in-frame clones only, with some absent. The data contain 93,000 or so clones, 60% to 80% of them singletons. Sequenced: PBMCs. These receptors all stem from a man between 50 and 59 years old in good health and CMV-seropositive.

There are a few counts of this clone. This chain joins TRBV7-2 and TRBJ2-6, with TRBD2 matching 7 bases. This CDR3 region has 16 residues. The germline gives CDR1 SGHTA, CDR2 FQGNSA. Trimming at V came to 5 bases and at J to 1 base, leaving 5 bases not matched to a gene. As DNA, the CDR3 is TGTGCCAGCAGCCCTCCCGGGAGGTCTGGGGCCAACGTCCTGACTTTC. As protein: CASSPPGRSGANVLTF. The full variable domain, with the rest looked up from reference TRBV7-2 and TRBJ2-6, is GAGVSQSPSNKVTEKGKDVELRCDPISGHTALYWYRQSLGQGLEFLIYFQGNSAPDKSGLPSDRFSAERTGGSVSTLTIQRTQQEDSAVYLCASSPPGRSGANVLTFGAGSRLTVL.

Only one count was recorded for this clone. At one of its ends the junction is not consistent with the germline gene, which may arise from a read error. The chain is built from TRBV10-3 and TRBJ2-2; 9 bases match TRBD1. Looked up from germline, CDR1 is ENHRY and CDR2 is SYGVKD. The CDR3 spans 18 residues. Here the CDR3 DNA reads TGTGCCATCAAGGCGGACAGGGGCCCGGCCGGGAACACCGAGGAGCTGTTTTTT. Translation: CAIKADRGPAGNTEELFF.

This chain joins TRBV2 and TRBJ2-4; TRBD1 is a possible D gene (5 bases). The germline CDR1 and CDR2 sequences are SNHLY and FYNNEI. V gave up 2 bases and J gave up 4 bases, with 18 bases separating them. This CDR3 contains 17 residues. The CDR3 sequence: CASSESDRRTMKNIQYF. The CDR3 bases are TGTGCCAGCAGTGAATCGGATCGCAGGACAATGAAAAACATTCAGTACTTC.

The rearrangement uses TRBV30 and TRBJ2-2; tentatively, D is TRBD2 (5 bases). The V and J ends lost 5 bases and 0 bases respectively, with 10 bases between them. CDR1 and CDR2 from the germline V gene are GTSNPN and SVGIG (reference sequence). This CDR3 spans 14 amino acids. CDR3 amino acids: CAWAGTSNTGELFF. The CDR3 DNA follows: TGTGCCTGGGCGGGCACCTCGAACACCGGGGAGCTGTTTTTT. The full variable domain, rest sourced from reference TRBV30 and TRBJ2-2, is SQTIHQWPATLVQPVGSPLSLECTVEGTSNPNLYWYRQAAGRGLQLLFYSVGIGQISSEVPQNLSASRPQDRQFILSSKKLLLSDSGFYLCAWAGTSNTGELFFGEGSRLTVL.

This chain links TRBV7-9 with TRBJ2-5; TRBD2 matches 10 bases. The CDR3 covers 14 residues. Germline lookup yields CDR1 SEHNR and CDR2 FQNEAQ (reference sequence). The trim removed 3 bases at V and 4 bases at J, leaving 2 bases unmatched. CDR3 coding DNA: TGTGCCAGCAGCTTCCTAGCGGGAGCAGAGACCCAGTACTTC. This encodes CASSFLAGAETQYF.